This T cell receptor beta chain came from a study of tumor and adjacent non-tumor tissue in lung cancer. Study-level points and caveats: Tumor TCR diversity, when higher, was linked to shorter survival.

No cell sorting was done before RNA was extracted from the tissue. A word on this clonotype: Its antigen remains unidentified. Germline is not matched at one junction end, which may reflect a read error.

TCRbeta libraries were built with three rounds of nested PCR, modified from ARM-PCR. Each CDR3 protein is one row after TCRdb ran MiXCR on the multiplex PCR reads. Here the sample spans over 110,000 distinct CDR3 sequences, approximately 66% being singletons. The length of the CDR3 is 15 residues. Germline V gives CDR1 SGHAT, CDR2 FQNNGV. The sequence came from a man aged 55 to 70 with small cell lung cancer. Material: lung tumor tissue. The chain employs TRBV11-2 and TRBJ1-5; D is uncertain. In nucleotides, the CDR3 is TGTGCCAGCAGCTTATCGTCCCTGGATGGTCAGCTCCAGCATTTT. Its translation: CASSLSSLDGQLQHF.